This entry lists 31 T cell receptor beta chains sequenced from one sample in a study of T cell repertoires in cytomegalovirus infection. No antigens are known for them. TCRdb processed the reads anew with MiXCR; each CDR3 protein has one entry. The sample holds about 920,000 distinct CDR3 sequences, roughly 31% seen once. The sequenced sample was cultured CD8+ T cells from PBMCs, obtained from culture after CMV antigen stimulation. The source is a human donor in good health (CMV status not recorded). Some clones in this sample may be carry-over from other donors' samples.

This clonotype was counted between two and nine times. The chain joins TRBV28 to TRBJ2-5; possible D gene TRBD2, 5 bases. The CDR3 totals 15 residues. The V gene's germline CDR1 is MDHEN and CDR2 SYDVKM. V shed 4 bases and J shed 2 bases, with 14 bases lying between them. The CDR3 is CASSSVGWEQETQYF. The DNA of the CDR3 is TGTGCCAGCAGTTCTGTGGGGTGGGAGCAAGAGACCCAGTACTTC.

Only a few counts were recorded for this clonotype. The chain couples TRBV25-1 to TRBJ2-2; unclear D gene. CDR1 MGHDK and CDR2 SYGVNS come from the germline V gene. Trimming took off 0 bases at V and 6 bases at J, with 5 bases between the two ends. The CDR3 extends over 13 amino acids. This chain's CDR3 is CASSEYGAGELFF. As DNA, the CDR3 is TGTGCCAGCAGTGAATATGGGGCCGGGGAGCTGTTTTTT.

This clonotype has just a few counts. This chain links TRBV11-3 with TRBJ2-7, with TRBD1 as a possible D gene (8 bases). The CDR3 is made up of 16 amino acids. The germline V gene has CDR1 SGHNT and CDR2 YENEEA. With 5 bases removed from V and 7 bases from J, the gap between germline ends came to 24 bases. CDR3 residues: CASSKRTGRGPTEQYF. CDR3 nucleotide sequence: TGTGCCAGCAGCAAACGGACAGGGAGGGGGCCTACGGAGCAGTACTTC.

A few counts support this clonotype. This chain uses TRBV6-2 or TRBV6-3 with TRBJ2-7, with 11 bases aligning to TRBD1. V trimming: 0 bases; J trimming: 3 bases; junction bases outside the gene matches: 1. Germline V lookup: CDR1 MNHEY, CDR2 SVGEGT. The CDR3 covers 15 residues. The CDR3 nucleotides are TGTGCCAGCAGTTACTCCGGGACAGGGGGCTACGAGCAGTACTTC. This codes for CASSYSGTGGYEQYF.

This clonotype has a handful of counts. The rearrangement joins TRBV4-3 to TRBJ1-1; D remains unclear. CDR3 size: 14 residues. CDR1 is LGHNA, CDR2 YSLEER, per germline. The germline V and J ends were trimmed by 5 bases and 0 bases, with 10 bases remaining between them. The CDR3 sequence: CASSEAHMNTEAFF. The DNA of the CDR3 is TGCGCCAGCAGCGAGGCTCATATGAACACTGAAGCTTTCTTT.

The chain carries TRBV27 and TRBJ1-1, with D perhaps TRBD1 (6 bases). The germline V gene encodes CDR1 MNHEY and CDR2 SMNVEV (reference sequence). V lost 3 bases, J lost 4 bases, and 18 bases lay in between. The CDR3 has 16 amino acids. The CDR3 nucleotides are TGTGCCAGCAGTTTGTCCCCGACGGGGGCGGCCACTGAAGCTTTCTTT. It translates to CASSLSPTGAATEAFF.

This clonotype was recorded at least ten times. The chain recombines TRBV7-2 with TRBJ2-1; 9 nucleotides agree with TRBD2. Per the germline V gene, CDR1 is SGHTA and CDR2 is FQGNSA. J lost 3 bases, V lost 1 base, and 10 bases had no gene match. CDR3 length: 18 residues. The CDR3 region is CASSLGKSSGEIYNEQFF. The CDR3 DNA follows: TGTGCCAGCAGCTTAGGGAAGTCTAGCGGGGAGATCTACAATGAGCAGTTCTTC.

In its sample, this clonotype was seen a few times. The CDR3 bases are TGTGCCAGCAGCCCCGGGACAGGGTTGTCCACAGATACGCAGTATTTT. Its protein is CASSPGTGLSTDTQYF. The rearrangement joins TRBV7-9 to TRBJ2-3; TRBD1 matches at 9 bases. V lost 5 bases and J lost 2; bases outside the gene matches: 8. Germline values: CDR1 SEHNR, CDR2 FQNEAQ (reference sequence). The CDR3 covers 16 residues.

The chain has TRBV4-3 and TRBJ1-2; no definite D call. Looked up from germline, CDR1 is LGHNA and CDR2 is YSLEER. The CDR3 is 12 amino acids. V lost 1 base and J 8 bases, leaving 8 bases between the germline ends. The CDR3 sequence: CASSQGAFGYTF. The DNA of the CDR3 is TGCGCCAGCAGCCAAGGCGCTTTCGGCTACACCTTC.

The CDR3 spells CASSIRRSGANVLTF. Written as DNA, the CDR3 is TGTGCCAGTAGTATCAGGCGCTCAGGGGCCAACGTCCTGACTTTC. The J gene is TRBJ2-6, the V gene TRBV19; D uncertain. V was clipped by 3 bases and J by 4 bases, with 10 bases between them. Germline values: CDR1 LNHDA, CDR2 SQIVND (reference sequence). The CDR3 extends over 15 amino acids.

The J gene is TRBJ1-5, the V gene TRBV7-9; TRBD1 matches at 8 bases. The CDR3 covers 15 residues. With V trimmed by 5 bases and J by 2 bases, 5 bases remained unmatched. The germline V gene encodes CDR1 SEHNR and CDR2 FQNEAQ (reference sequence). CDR3 DNA: TGTGCCAGCAGCCAACAGGGGGGAGGCAATCAGCCCCAGCATTTT. Its translation: CASSQQGGGNQPQHF.

V gene TRBV7-6 combines with J gene TRBJ1-4, with D perhaps TRBD1 (5 bases). The V end lost 3 bases, the J end lost 5 bases, and 10 bases lay between the germline ends. This CDR3 region has 14 residues. Germline lookup yields CDR1 SGHVS and CDR2 FNYEAQ. CDR3 residues: CASSFAGTNEKLFF. The CDR3 bases are TGTGCCAGCAGCTTCGCCGGGACGAATGAAAAACTGTTTTTT.

V and J are TRBV6-2 or TRBV6-3 and TRBJ1-5; the match to TRBD1 covers 8 bases. The length of the CDR3 is 14 residues. J gave up 7 bases and V 6 bases, and 8 bases lay outside the gene matches. Germline CDR1 and CDR2: MNHEY and SVGEGT. The CDR3 reads CASRHGQGRQPQHF. The CDR3 DNA sequence: TGTGCCAGCAGGCATGGACAGGGACGACAGCCCCAGCATTTT.

Points on this clonotype: A much larger clone is a single base away; this may be a read error. The J gene is TRBJ2-3, the V gene TRBV7-9; tentatively, D is TRBD2 (6 bases). Germline CDR1 is SEHNR and CDR2 is FQNEAQ (reference sequence). This CDR3 is built from 15 residues. V shed 4 bases and J shed 1 base, with 12 bases lying between them. The CDR3 DNA is TGTGCCAGCAGCTCTGACCGGAGGGGCACAGATACGCAGTATTTT. It is translated as CASSSDRRGTDTQYF.

V gene TRBV6-8 combines with J gene TRBJ2-2; a weak D match, TRBD2 (6 bases). Trimming pared 4 bases from V and 4 bases from J, leaving 13 bases between. CDR1 is MNHGY and CDR2 is SAAAGT in the germline V gene. The CDR3 is made up of 15 amino acids. DNA of the CDR3: TGTGCCAGCAGTTTCCGAGCGGGTCCCACCGGGGAGCTGTTTTTT. Protein: CASSFRAGPTGELFF.

In this sample, this clonotype turned up a few times. The V call is TRBV20-1, the J call TRBJ2-1; 8 positions match TRBD2. Germline CDR1 is DFQATT and CDR2 is SNEGSKA (reference sequence). Losses at the gene ends were 1 base for V and 5 bases for J; bases not matched to a gene: 13. The CDR3 has 17 residues. The CDR3 loop reads CSARVGGTGTRDNEQFF. CDR3 coding DNA: TGCAGTGCTAGAGTGGGGGGTACAGGGACTAGGGACAATGAGCAGTTCTTC.

This clonotype showed up just a few times. In DNA form, the CDR3 reads TGCAGTGCTAGCGAGACAACCCGGGGGAATGAGCAGTTCTTC. Translation gives CSASETTRGNEQFF. The chain joins TRBV20-1 to TRBJ2-1; a weak D match, TRBD2 (6 bases). V was trimmed by 3 bases and J by 7 bases, leaving 16 bases between them. Germline values: CDR1 DFQATT, CDR2 SNEGSKA (reference sequence). The CDR3 loop spans 14 amino acids.

The chain employs TRBV12-3 or TRBV12-4 and TRBJ2-7; D call uncertain. The CDR3 extends over 18 amino acids. With 3 bases removed from V and 6 bases from J, the gap between germline ends came to 27 bases. CDR3: CASSFSVPGHPNKTEQYV. CDR3 sequence (DNA): TGTGCCAGCAGTTTTAGTGTTCCGGGCCATCCCAATAAAACCGAGCAGTACGTC.

The V call is TRBV12-3 or TRBV12-4, the J call TRBJ2-2, with TRBD2 matching 10 bases. With 6 bases clipped from V and 6 bases from J, the junction kept 10 bases outside the gene matches. CDR3 size: 16 residues. The CDR3 loop is CASSMGLARRAGELFF. The CDR3 coding sequence is TGTGCCAGCAGCATGGGACTAGCGCGGAGGGCCGGGGAGCTGTTTTTT.

Remarks on this clonotype: At one end the junction does not follow the germline gene, possibly because of a read error. The chain joins TRBV7-9 to TRBJ2-7; a weak D match, TRBD1 (7 bases). This CDR3 has 12 amino acids. Germline CDR1 and CDR2: SEHNR and FQNEAQ (reference sequence). The CDR3 is CANSPTGREQYF. The DNA of the CDR3 is TGTGCCAACAGCCCGACAGGGAGGGAGCAGTACTTC. The whole variable domain, filled in from reference TRBV7-9 and TRBJ2-7, reads DTGVSQNPRHKITKRGQNVTFRCDPISEHNRLYWYRQTLGQGPEFLTYFQNEAQLEKSRLLSDRFSAERPKGSFSTLEIQRTEQGDSAMYLCANSPTGREQYFGPGTRLTVT.

J is TRBJ1-5 and V is TRBV28, with D perhaps TRBD1 (6 bases). Germline V gene lookup returns CDR1 MDHEN and CDR2 SYDVKM. With 5 bases removed from V and 5 bases from J, the gap between germline ends came to 13 bases. The CDR3 extends over 14 amino acids. CDR3 protein: CASSPPGADQPQHF. As DNA, the CDR3 is TGTGCCAGCAGTCCTCCGGGGGCGGATCAGCCCCAGCATTTT.

The chain has TRBV20-1 and TRBJ2-1, with a tentative D call TRBD2 (5 bases). The CDR3 contains 14 residues. V lost 4 bases and J 3 bases, leaving 13 bases between the germline ends. The germline V gene has CDR1 DFQATT and CDR2 SNEGSKA (reference sequence). CDR3 sequence: CSAMERSNYNEQFF. The CDR3 bases are TGCAGTGCTATGGAGCGGAGCAACTACAATGAGCAGTTCTTC.

This clonotype was counted a few times. The genes are TRBV20-1 and TRBJ2-7; tentative D call: TRBD1 (6 bases). Trimming left V 4 bases short and J 3 bases short, with 10 bases between. CDR3 length equals 12 residues. Per germline, CDR1 DFQATT and CDR2 SNEGSKA (reference sequence). The chain's CDR3 is CSATGDFYEQYV. CDR3 coding DNA: TGCAGTGCTACAGGGGATTTCTACGAGCAGTACGTC.

The V call is TRBV27, the J call TRBJ1-2, with TRBD1 matching 10 bases. Germline V gene sequence: CDR1 MNHEY, CDR2 SMNVEV (reference sequence). This CDR3 spans 14 amino acids. Trimming removed 6 bases from V and 6 bases from J; junction bases left unmatched: 7. CDR3 nucleotides: TGTGCCAGCAGGATCTCGGGACAGGGGAATGGCTACACCTTC. As protein: CASRISGQGNGYTF.

There are a few counts of this clonotype. The chain has TRBV6-1 and TRBJ1-5; 7 nucleotides line up with TRBD1. This CDR3 is built from 16 residues. J lost 0 bases, V lost 7 bases, and 9 bases had no gene match. Germline CDR1 MNHNS, CDR2 SASEGT. As DNA, the CDR3 is TGTGCCAGCACCCTAGACAGGGATGCTAGCAATCAGCCCCAGCATTTT. This sequence encodes CASTLDRDASNQPQHF.

This clonotype was detected only a few times. The chain is built from TRBV12-3 or TRBV12-4 and TRBJ1-5; TRBD1 aligns across 7 bases. Trimming took 3 bases from V and 6 from J; bases not matched to a gene: 8. This CDR3 is 15 amino acids long. The CDR3 loop reads CASSFWDSGVQPQHF. As DNA, the CDR3 is TGTGCCAGCAGTTTTTGGGACAGCGGGGTTCAGCCCCAGCATTTT.

This clonotype has a handful of counts. This chain uses TRBV6-5 with TRBJ2-6; D gene ambiguous. Germline V gives CDR1 MNHEY, CDR2 SVGAGI. The V gene lost 0 bases and the J gene lost 2 bases, with 5 bases spanning the gap. The CDR3 loop spans 15 amino acids. CDR3 in amino acids: CASSYSTPGANVLTF. The CDR3 coding sequence is TGTGCCAGCAGTTACTCGACCCCTGGGGCCAACGTCCTGACTTTC.

Details on this clonotype: A much larger clone differs from this one at a single base, so this may be a read error. The gene calls are TRBV7-2 and TRBJ2-5, with a possible D match to TRBD2 (6 bases). This CDR3 region has 13 residues. The germline V gene has CDR1 SGHTA and CDR2 FQGNSA. In DNA, the CDR3 is TGTGCCAACAGCTTCGGGGGACAAGAGACCCAGTACTTC. This encodes CANSFGGQETQYF.

This clonotype showed up just a few times. The chain combines TRBV27 with TRBJ1-6; D is unresolved. V was cut by 3 bases and J by 0 bases, with 15 bases left in between. CDR3 length equals 18 residues. Germline V gene lookup returns CDR1 MNHEY and CDR2 SMNVEV (reference sequence). CDR3 region: CASSLGPVPSSYNSPLHF. The DNA of the CDR3 is TGTGCCAGCAGTTTGGGTCCAGTCCCGAGCTCCTATAATTCACCCCTCCACTTT.

The chain links TRBV7-9 to TRBJ1-1; a weak D match, TRBD1 (6 bases). The CDR3 is 15 amino acids. Germline assignment: CDR1 SEHNR and CDR2 FQNEAQ (reference sequence). V shed 1 base and J shed 5 bases, with 14 bases lying between them. Written as DNA, the CDR3 is TGTGCCAGCAGCTTAGTTGGAAGGGGGAGGACTGAAGCTTTCTTT. Its protein product is CASSLVGRGRTEAFF.

This chain connects TRBV5-4 to TRBJ2-1; tentatively, D is TRBD1 (5 bases). Germline V gene sequence: CDR1 SGHNT, CDR2 YYREEE (reference sequence). V was shortened by 4 bases and J by 4 bases, with 9 bases between the two germline ends. The CDR3 length is 13 residues. The CDR3 sequence: CASSRKGYNEQFF. CDR3 nucleotides: TGTGCCAGCAGCCGGAAGGGGTACAATGAGCAGTTCTTC.